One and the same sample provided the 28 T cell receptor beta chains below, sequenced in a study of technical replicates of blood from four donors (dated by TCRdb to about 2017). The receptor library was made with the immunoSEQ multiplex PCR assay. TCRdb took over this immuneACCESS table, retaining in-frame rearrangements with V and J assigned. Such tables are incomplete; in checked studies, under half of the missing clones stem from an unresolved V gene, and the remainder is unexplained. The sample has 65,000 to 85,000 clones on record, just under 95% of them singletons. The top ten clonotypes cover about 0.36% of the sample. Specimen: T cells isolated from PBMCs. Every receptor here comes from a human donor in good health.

The CDR3 is CASSYLLRGKTEAFF. CDR3 nucleotide sequence: TGTGCCAGCAGTTATCTTCTCAGGGGAAAAACTGAAGCTTTCTTT. V is TRBV6-5 and J is TRBJ1-1; maybe TRBD1 (6 bases). The V and J ends lost 3 bases and 5 bases respectively, with 16 bases between them. From germline, CDR1 is MNHEY and CDR2 SVGAGI. The CDR3 spans 15 residues.

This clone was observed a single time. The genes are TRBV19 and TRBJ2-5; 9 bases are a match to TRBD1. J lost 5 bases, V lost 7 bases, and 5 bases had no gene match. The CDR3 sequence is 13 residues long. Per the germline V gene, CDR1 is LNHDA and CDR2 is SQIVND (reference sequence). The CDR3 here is CASTGQGWETQYF. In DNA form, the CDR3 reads TGTGCCAGTACGGGACAGGGTTGGGAGACCCAGTACTTC.

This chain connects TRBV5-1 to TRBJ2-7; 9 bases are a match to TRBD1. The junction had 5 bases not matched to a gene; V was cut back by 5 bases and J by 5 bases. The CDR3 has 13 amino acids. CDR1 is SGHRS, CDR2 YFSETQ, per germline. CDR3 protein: CASSGTGHHEQYF. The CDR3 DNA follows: TGCGCCAGCAGTGGGACAGGGCACCACGAGCAGTACTTC.

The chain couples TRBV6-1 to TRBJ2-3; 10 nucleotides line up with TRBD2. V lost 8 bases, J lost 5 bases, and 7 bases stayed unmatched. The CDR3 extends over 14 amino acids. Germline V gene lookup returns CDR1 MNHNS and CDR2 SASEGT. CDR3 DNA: TGTGCCAGCCTAAGCGGGAGGGAGATAGATACGCAGTATTTT. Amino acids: CASLSGREIDTQYF.

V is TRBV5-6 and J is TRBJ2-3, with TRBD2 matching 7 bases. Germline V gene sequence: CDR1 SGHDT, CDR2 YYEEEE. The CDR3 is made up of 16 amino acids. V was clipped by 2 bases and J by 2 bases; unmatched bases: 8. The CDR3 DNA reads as TGTGCCAGCAGCTTCGGGGCTAGCGGAGTCACAGATACGCAGTATTTT. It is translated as CASSFGASGVTDTQYF.

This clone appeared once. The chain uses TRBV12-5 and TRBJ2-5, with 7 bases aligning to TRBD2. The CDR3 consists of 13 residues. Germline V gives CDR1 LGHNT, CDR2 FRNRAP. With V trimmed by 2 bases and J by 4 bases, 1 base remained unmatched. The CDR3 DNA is TGTGCTAGTGGTTTGTGGGGGGGAGAGACCCAGTACTTC. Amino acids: CASGLWGGETQYF.

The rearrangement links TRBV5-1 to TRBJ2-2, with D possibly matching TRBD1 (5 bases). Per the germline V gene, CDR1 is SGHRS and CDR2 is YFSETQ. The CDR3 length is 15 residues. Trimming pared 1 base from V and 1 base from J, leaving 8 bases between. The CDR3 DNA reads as TGCGCCAGCAGCTTGATTACAGGGAACACCGGGGAGCTGTTTTTT. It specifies CASSLITGNTGELFF.

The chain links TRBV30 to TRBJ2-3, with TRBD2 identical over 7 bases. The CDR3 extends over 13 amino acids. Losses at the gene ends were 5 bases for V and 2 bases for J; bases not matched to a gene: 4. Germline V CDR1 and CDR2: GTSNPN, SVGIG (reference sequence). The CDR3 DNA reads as TGTGCCTGGCTAGCGGATAACACAGATACGCAGTATTTT. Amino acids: CAWLADNTDTQYF.

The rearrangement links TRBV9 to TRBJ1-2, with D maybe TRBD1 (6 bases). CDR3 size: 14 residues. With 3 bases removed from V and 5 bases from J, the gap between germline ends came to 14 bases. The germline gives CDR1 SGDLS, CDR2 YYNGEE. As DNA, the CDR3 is TGTGCCAGCAGCGCCTGGACAGAAAGATATGGCTACACCTTC. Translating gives CASSAWTERYGYTF.

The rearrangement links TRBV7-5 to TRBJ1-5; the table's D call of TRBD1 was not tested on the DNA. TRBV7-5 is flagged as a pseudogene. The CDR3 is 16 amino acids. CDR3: CVRSRKLRGSVQPQHF. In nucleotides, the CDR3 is TGTGTCAGAAGCCGAAAATTAAGGGGTTCGGTGCAGCCCCAGCATTTT.

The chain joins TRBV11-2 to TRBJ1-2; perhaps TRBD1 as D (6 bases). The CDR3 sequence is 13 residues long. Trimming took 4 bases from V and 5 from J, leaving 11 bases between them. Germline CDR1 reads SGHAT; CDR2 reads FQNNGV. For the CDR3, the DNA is TGTGCCAGCAGCTCAATACAGGGTTATGGCTACACCTTC. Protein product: CASSSIQGYGYTF.

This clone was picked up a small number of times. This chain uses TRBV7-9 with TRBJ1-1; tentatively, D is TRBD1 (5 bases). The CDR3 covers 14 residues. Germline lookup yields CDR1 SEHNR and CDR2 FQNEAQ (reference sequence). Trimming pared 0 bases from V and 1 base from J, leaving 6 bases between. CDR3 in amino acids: CASSLAGGNTEAFF. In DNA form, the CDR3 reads TGTGCCAGCAGCTTAGCGGGGGGGAACACTGAAGCTTTCTTT.

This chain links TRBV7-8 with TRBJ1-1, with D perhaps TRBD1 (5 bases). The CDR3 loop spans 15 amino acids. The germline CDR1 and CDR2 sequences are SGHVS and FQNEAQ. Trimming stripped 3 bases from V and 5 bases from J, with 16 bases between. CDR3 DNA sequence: TGTGCCAGCAGCTTCTCCGGGGGGGTATGGACTGAAGCTTTCTTT. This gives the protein CASSFSGGVWTEAFF.

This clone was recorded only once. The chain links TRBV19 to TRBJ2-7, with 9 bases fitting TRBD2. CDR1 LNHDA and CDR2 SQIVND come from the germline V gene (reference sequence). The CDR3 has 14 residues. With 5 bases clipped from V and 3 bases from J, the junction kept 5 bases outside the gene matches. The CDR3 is CASSETSGNYEQYF. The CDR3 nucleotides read TGTGCCAGTAGTGAGACTAGCGGAAACTACGAGCAGTACTTC.

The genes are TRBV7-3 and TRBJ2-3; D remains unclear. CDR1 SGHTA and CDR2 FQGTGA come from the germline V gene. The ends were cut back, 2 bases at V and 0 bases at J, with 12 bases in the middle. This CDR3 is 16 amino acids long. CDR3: CASSLFTTPSTDTQYF. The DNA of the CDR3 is TGTGCCAGCAGCTTATTTACTACCCCTAGCACAGATACGCAGTATTTT.

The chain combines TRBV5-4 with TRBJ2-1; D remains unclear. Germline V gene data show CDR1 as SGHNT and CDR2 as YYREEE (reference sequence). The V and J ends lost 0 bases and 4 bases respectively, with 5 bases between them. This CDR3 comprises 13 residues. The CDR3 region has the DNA TGTGCCAGCAGCTTGGAAGAGTACAATGAGCAGTTCTTC. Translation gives CASSLEEYNEQFF.

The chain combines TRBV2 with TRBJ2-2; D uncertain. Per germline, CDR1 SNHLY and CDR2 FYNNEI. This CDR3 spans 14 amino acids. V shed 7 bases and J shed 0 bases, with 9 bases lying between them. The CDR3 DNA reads TGTGCCAGCAAAGCCCAACCGAACACCGGGGAGCTGTTTTTT. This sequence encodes CASKAQPNTGELFF. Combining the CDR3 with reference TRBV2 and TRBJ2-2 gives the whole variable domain EPEVTQTPSHQVTQMGQEVILRCVPISNHLYFYWYRQILGQKVEFLVSFYNNEISEKSEIFDDQFSVERPDGSNFTLKIRSTKLEDSAMYFCASKAQPNTGELFFGEGSRLTVL.

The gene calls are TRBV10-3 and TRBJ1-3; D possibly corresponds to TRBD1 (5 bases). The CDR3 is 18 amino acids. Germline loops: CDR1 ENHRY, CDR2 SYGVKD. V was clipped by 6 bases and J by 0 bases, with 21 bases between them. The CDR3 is CAIRPGLYSQSSGNTIYF. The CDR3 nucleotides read TGTGCCATCAGACCGGGACTTTACTCCCAATCCTCTGGAAACACCATATATTTT.

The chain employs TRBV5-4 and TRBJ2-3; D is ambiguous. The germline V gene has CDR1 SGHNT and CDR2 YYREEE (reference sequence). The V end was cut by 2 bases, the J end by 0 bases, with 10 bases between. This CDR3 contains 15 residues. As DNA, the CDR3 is TGTGCCAGCAGCTTAACTTCCTCTAGCACAGATACGCAGTATTTT. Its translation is CASSLTSSSTDTQYF.

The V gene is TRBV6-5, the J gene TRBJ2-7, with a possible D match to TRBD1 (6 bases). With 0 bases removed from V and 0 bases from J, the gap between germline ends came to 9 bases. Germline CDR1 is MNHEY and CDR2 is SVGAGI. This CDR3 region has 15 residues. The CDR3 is CASSYSTGLSYEQYF. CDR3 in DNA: TGTGCCAGCAGTTACTCGACAGGACTCTCCTACGAGCAGTACTTC.

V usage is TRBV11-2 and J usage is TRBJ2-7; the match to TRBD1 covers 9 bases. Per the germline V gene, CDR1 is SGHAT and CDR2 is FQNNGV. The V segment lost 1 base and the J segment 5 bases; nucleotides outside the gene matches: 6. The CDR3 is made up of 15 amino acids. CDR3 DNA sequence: TGTGCCAGCAGCTTAGCTGGGACAGGGCCAAACGAGCAGTACTTC. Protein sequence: CASSLAGTGPNEQYF.

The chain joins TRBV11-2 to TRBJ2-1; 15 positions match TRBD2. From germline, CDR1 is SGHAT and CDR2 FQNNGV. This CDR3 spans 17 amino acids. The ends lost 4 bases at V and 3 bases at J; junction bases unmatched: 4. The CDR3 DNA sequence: TGTGCCAGCAGCTCGGGACTAGCGGGAGGTAACTACAATGAGCAGTTCTTC. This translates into CASSSGLAGGNYNEQFF.

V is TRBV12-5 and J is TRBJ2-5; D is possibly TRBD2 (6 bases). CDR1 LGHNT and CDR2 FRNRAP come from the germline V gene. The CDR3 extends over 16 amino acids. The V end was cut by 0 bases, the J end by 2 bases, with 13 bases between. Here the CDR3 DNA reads TGTGCTAGTGGTTTGGTAAAGGTGGGACTGCAAGAGACCCAGTACTTC. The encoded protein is CASGLVKVGLQETQYF.

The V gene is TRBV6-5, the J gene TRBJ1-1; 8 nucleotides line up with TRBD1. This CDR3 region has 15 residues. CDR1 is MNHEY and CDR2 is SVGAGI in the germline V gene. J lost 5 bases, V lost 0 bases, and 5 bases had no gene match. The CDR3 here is CASSYSITGGTEAFF. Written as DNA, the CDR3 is TGTGCCAGCAGTTACTCTATCACAGGGGGGACTGAAGCTTTCTTT.

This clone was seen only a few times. The CDR3 DNA is TGTGCCAGCAGTGTTAGCAGGGACAATGAGCAGTTCTTC. Protein sequence: CASSVSRDNEQFF. The rearrangement links TRBV7-3 to TRBJ2-1, with D tentatively TRBD1 (5 bases). The germline V and J ends were trimmed by 6 bases and 5 bases, with 11 bases remaining between them. CDR3 size: 13 residues. Germline V CDR1 and CDR2: SGHTA, FQGTGA.

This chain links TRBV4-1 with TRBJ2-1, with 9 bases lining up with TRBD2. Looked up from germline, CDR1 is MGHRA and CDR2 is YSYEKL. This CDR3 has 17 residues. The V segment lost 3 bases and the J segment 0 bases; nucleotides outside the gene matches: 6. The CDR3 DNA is TGCGCCAGCAGCCATGGGACTAGCAGGAGCTCCTACAATGAGCAGTTCTTC. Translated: CASSHGTSRSSYNEQFF.

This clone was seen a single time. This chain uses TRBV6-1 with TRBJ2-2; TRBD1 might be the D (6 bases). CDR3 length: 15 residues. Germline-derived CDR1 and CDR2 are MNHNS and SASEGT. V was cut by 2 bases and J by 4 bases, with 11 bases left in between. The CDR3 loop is CASSESLGGTGELFF. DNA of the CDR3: TGTGCCAGCAGTGAAAGCTTAGGGGGCACCGGGGAGCTGTTTTTT.

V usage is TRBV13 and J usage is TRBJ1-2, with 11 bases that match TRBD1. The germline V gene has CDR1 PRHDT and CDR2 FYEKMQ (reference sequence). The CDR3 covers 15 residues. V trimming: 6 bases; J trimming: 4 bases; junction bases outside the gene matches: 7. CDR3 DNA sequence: TGTGCCAGCAGTGGAGGGACAGGGGGTGCCTATGGCTACACCTTC. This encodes CASSGGTGGAYGYTF.